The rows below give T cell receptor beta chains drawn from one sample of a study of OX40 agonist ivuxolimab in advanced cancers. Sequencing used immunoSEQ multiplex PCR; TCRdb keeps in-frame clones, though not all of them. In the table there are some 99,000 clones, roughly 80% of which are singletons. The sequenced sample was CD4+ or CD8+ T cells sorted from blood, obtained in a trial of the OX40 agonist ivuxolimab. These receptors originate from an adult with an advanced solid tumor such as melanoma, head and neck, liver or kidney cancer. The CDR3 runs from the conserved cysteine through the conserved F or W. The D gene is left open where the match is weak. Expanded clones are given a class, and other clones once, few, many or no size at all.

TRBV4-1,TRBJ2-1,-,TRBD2,CASSQGQGGFNEQFF,TGCGCCAGCAGCCAAGGCCAGGGAGGGTTCAATGAGCAGTTCTTC
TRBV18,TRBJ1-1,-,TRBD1,CASSRTGPPQLVEAFF,TGTGCCAGCTCACGGACAGGGCCACCTCAACTGGTCGAAGCTTTCTTT
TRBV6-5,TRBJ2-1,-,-,CASSLQGARENEQFF,TGTGCCAGCAGTTTGCAGGGGGCGCGGGAGAATGAGCAGTTCTTC
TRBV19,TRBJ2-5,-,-,CASSRVAQGSETQYF,TGTGCCAGTAGTCGGGTAGCCCAGGGAAGCGAGACCCAGTACTTC
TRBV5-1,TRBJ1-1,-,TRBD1,CASSGTTGGTNTEAFF,TGCGCCAGCAGCGGCACGACAGGGGGCACGAACACTGAAGCTTTCTTT
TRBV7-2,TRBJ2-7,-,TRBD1,CASSLASGTGGYEQYF,TGTGCCAGCAGCCTCGCCTCCGGGACAGGGGGCTACGAGCAGTACTTC
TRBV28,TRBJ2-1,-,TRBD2,CASSLWGGSYNEQFF,TGTGCCAGCAGTTTATGGGGGGGGTCCTACAATGAGCAGTTCTTC
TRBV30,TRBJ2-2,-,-,CAWRTASITGELFF,TGTGCCTGGCGGACAGCGTCTATCACCGGGGAGCTGTTTTTT
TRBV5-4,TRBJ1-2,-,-,CASSQVPSNYGYTF,TGTGCCAGCAGCCAAGTCCCGTCTAACTATGGCTACACCTTC
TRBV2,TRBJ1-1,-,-,CASELGRTTEAFF,TGTGCCAGCGAATTAGGGCGTACCACTGAAGCTTTCTTT
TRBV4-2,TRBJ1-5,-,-,CASSPAYSNQPQHF,TGTGCCAGCAGCCCAGCTTATAGCAATCAGCCCCAGCATTTT
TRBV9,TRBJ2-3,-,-,CASSVSGTADTQYF,TGTGCCAGCAGCGTTTCCGGGACCGCAGATACGCAGTATTTT
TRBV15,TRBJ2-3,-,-,CATSRGVGSGTDTQYF,TGTGCCACCAGCAGAGGGGTAGGGTCCGGCACAGATACGCAGTATTTT
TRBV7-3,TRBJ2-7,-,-,CASSLGGRSYEQYF,TGTGCCAGCTCCCTAGGCGGCCGATCCTACGAGCAGTACTTC
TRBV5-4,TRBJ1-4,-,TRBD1,CASSPRTGNNEKLFF,TGTGCCAGCAGCCCTCGGACAGGGAATAATGAAAAACTGTTTTTT
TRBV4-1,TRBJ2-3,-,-,CASSQGRGQGRIAGGQDTQYF,TGCGCCAGCAGCCAAGGACGGGGACAGGGGAGGATAGCGGGAGGGCAAGATACGCAGTATTTT
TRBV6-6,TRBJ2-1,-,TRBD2,CASSSGTTSNEQFF,TGTGCCAGCAGTTCCGGGACTACCAGTAATGAGCAGTTCTTC
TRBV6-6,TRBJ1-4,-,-,CASSYYAEKLFF,TGTGCCAGCAGTTACTACGCCGAAAAACTGTTTTTT
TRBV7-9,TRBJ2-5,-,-,CASSFSQETQYF,TGTGCCAGCAGCTTTTCACAAGAGACCCAGTACTTC
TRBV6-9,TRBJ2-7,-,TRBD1,CASSYNRGGYEQYF,TGTGCCAGCAGTTACAACAGGGGTGGATACGAGCAGTACTTC
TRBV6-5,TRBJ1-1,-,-,CASSSQAAIEAFF,TGTGCCAGCAGTAGCCAGGCAGCCATAGAAGCTTTCTTT
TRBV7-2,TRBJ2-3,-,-,CASSPRPRDTQYF,TGTGCCAGCAGCCCGCGTCCTCGAGATACGCAGTATTTT
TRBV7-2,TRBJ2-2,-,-,CASSFKGRDTGELFF,TGTGCCAGCAGCTTCAAGGGGAGAGACACCGGGGAGCTGTTTTTT
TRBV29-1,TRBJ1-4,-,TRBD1,CSAGQGREKLFF,TGCAGCGCGGGACAGGGCCGTGAAAAACTGTTTTTT
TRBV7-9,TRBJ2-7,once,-,CASSIQTKSSYEQYF,TGTGCCAGCAGCATCCAGACTAAGAGCTCCTACGAGCAGTACTTC
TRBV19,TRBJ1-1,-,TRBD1,CASSFRDRVNTEAFF,TGTGCCAGTAGCTTCCGGGACAGGGTGAACACTGAAGCTTTCTTT
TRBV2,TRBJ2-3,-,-,CASSGRTRTDTQYF,TGTGCCAGCAGTGGCCGGACGCGCACAGATACGCAGTATTTT
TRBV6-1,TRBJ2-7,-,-,CASSGQGPAGEQYF,TGTGCCAGCAGTGGGCAGGGACCCGCTGGCGAGCAGTACTTC
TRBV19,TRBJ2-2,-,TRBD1,CASNRGQALNTGELFF,TGTGCCAGTAACAGGGGGCAGGCCCTGAACACCGGGGAGCTGTTTTTT
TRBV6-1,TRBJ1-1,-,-,CASSVNAGLEAFF,TGTGCCAGCAGTGTTAATGCGGGGCTTGAAGCTTTCTTT
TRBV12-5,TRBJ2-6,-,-,CASGLVRASGANVLTF,TGTGCTAGTGGTTTGGTGAGGGCCTCTGGGGCCAACGTCCTGACTTTC
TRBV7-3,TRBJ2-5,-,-,CASSFGPEETQYF,TGTGCCAGCAGCTTCGGACCGGAAGAGACCCAGTACTTC
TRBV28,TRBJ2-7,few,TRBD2,CAAGGVYEQYF,TGTGCTGCGGGGGGGGTTTACGAGCAGTACTTC
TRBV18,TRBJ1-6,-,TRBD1,CASSSSGGKGDSPLHF,TGTGCCAGCTCATCGTCAGGGGGCAAGGGAGATTCACCCCTCCACTTT
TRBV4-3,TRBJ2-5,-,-,CASSQFRGSETQYF,TGCGCCAGCAGCCAATTCCGAGGTTCCGAGACCCAGTACTTC
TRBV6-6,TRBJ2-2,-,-,CASTLLQGDDGELFF,TGTGCCAGCACTTTATTACAGGGTGATGACGGGGAGCTGTTTTTT
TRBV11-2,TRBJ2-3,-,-,CASSLGRQADTQYF,TGTGCCAGCAGCTTAGGTCGACAGGCAGATACGCAGTATTTT
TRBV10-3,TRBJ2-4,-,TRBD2,CAISSGELDKNIQYF,TGTGCCATCAGTAGCGGGGAGTTGGACAAAAACATTCAGTACTTC
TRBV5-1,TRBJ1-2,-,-,CATSMAGEGYGYTF,TGCGCCACCTCGATGGCAGGGGAAGGGTATGGCTACACCTTC
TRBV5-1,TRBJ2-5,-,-,CASSSLRGRETQYF,TGCGCCAGCAGCTCCTTGAGGGGTAGGGAGACCCAGTACTTC
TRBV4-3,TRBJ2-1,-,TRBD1,CASSPRTGSRNEQFF,TGCGCCAGCAGCCCCCGGACAGGGTCGCGCAATGAGCAGTTCTTC
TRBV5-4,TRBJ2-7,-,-,CASSQIGGGMWEQYF,TGTGCCAGCAGCCAAATTGGGGGTGGAATGTGGGAGCAGTACTTC
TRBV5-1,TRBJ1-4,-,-,CASSQGPSNEKLFF,TGCGCCAGCAGCCAGGGACCGTCTAATGAAAAACTGTTTTTT
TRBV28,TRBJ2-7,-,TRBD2,CASSSDSGRFIYEQYF,TGTGCCAGCAGTTCGGATAGCGGGAGGTTTATCTACGAGCAGTACTTC
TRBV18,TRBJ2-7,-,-,CASSPWDPYVHYEQYF,TGTGCCAGCTCACCATGGGACCCCTACGTCCACTACGAGCAGTACTTC
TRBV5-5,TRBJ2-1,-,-,CASSPWASRGNEQFF,TGTGCCAGCAGCCCATGGGCATCCCGGGGGAATGAGCAGTTCTTC
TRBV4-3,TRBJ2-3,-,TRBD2,CASSPLAGTDTQYF,TGCGCCAGCAGCCCACTAGCGGGCACAGATACGCAGTATTTT
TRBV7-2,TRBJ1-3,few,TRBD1,CASSTGQGATGGNTIYF,TGTGCCAGCAGCACCGGACAGGGGGCCACCGGGGGAAACACCATATATTTT
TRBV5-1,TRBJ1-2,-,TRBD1,CASSLGQGRGYGYTF,TGCGCCAGCAGCTTGGGACAGGGGCGCGGATATGGCTACACCTTC
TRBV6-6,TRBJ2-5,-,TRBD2,CASSYGTSGKETQYF,TGTGCCAGCAGTTACGGGACTAGCGGAAAGGAGACCCAGTACTTC
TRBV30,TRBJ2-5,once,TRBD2,CAWKAGVGTQYF,TGTGCCTGGAAGGCGGGGGTGGGGACCCAGTACTTC
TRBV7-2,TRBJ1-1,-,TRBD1,CASSLRGRANTEAFF,TGTGCCAGCAGCCTCAGGGGGAGGGCGAACACTGAAGCTTTCTTT
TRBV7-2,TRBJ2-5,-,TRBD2,CASSLAGGGETQYF,TGTGCCAGCAGCTTAGCCGGGGGGGGAGAGACCCAGTACTTC
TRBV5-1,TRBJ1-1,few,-,CASSSTANTEAFF,TGCGCCAGCAGCTCGACAGCGAACACTGAAGCTTTCTTT